A single T cell receptor beta chain is shown here with its context. The junction shows a germline mismatch at one end, possibly a read error. These data come from a study of tumor-infiltrating lymphocytes in primary liver carcinoma. Whole-study context: The patients, men and women alike, were aged 30 to 69 years.

The length of the CDR3 is 12 residues. From germline, CDR1 is MNHNY and CDR2 SVGAGI (reference sequence). RNA was extracted from whole blood without cell sorting, alongside germline DNA. Making TCR beta cDNA involved around 510 ng total RNA and a constant-region primer. Each TCR beta library was derived from three nested multiplex PCR rounds that employed slightly modified ARM-PCR. The first two PCR rounds, approximately 10 cycles each, used TRBV1-TRBV30 forward primers and a C-beta reverse primer. One entry per CDR3 protein results from TCRdb running MiXCR on the multiplex PCR reads. The table includes about 330,000 distinct CDR3 sequences, approximately 65% detected once.

The chain carries TRBV6-6 and TRBJ2-1; D might be TRBD1 or TRBD2, each matching 5 bases. The clonotype comes from a man aged 35 to 55 with primary liver carcinoma and hepatitis B virus infection. Specimen: peripheral blood. Here the CDR3 reads CVSKTDWGEQFF. In DNA form, the CDR3 reads TGTGTCAGCAAGACCGACTGGGGGGAGCAGTTCTTC.